What follows are 17 T cell receptor beta chains derived from one specimen sequenced in a study of response to subunit inactivated influenza vaccine. One entry per CDR3 protein, called by TCRdb with MiXCR from the RT-PCR reads. Of roughly 780,000 distinct CDR3 sequences detected, less than 20% appear once; the ten largest clones hold roughly 10%. Material: PBMCs from blood, obtained more than 4 days after vaccination. The receptors were gathered from a man between 50 and 59 years old who received an inactivated influenza vaccine.

The sample holds many counts of this clonotype. This chain joins TRBV5-5 and TRBJ2-5; 9 bases agree with TRBD1. V lost 4 bases and J lost 5; bases outside the gene matches: 9. This CDR3 is built from 15 residues. The germline V gene has CDR1 SGHKS and CDR2 YYEKEE (reference sequence). This chain's CDR3 is CASSRTGGLYETQYF. The CDR3 DNA reads TGTGCCAGCAGCAGAACAGGGGGCCTTTATGAGACCCAGTACTTC.

V and J are TRBV7-9 and TRBJ2-7; perhaps D is TRBD1 or TRBD2 (5 bases each). CDR3 length: 15 amino acids. Trimming pared 5 bases from V and 2 bases from J, leaving 16 bases between. Germline V gene data show CDR1 as SEHNR and CDR2 as FQNEAQ (reference sequence). The CDR3 bases are TGTGCCAGCAGCCGAAACCGGGACGCAACCTACGAGCAGTACTTC. Its translation is CASSRNRDATYEQYF.

The rearrangement links TRBV11-2 to TRBJ2-3; the match to TRBD2 covers 16 bases. This CDR3 comprises 18 residues. The germline V gene encodes CDR1 SGHAT and CDR2 FQNNGV. V shed 6 bases, J shed 7 bases, and the junction held 13 bases outside the gene matches. The CDR3 DNA follows: TGTGCCAGCAGAGCGGGACTAGCGGGAGGGCCAGCCTGGTATACGCAGTATTTT. Amino acid sequence: CASRAGLAGGPAWYTQYF.

There are a few counts of this clonotype. The chain is built from TRBV6-1 and TRBJ2-7, with 8 bases fitting TRBD1. Trimming took 6 bases from V and 7 from J; bases not matched to a gene: 14. The germline V gene encodes CDR1 MNHNS and CDR2 SASEGT. The CDR3 contains 15 residues. This CDR3 is CASRSGVAGGREQYF. For the CDR3, the DNA is TGTGCCAGCAGATCCGGGGTAGCAGGGGGCCGGGAGCAGTACTTC.

A few counts support this clonotype. V gene TRBV20-1 combines with J gene TRBJ2-2, with 10 bases aligning to TRBD2. J gave up 0 bases and V 4 bases, and 5 bases lay outside the gene matches. From germline, CDR1 is DFQATT and CDR2 SNEGSKA (reference sequence). CDR3 length: 16 amino acids. The DNA of the CDR3 is TGCAGTGCTAAAAGCGGGGGGGCCCCGAACACCGGGGAGCTGTTTTTT. This sequence encodes CSAKSGGAPNTGELFF.

The CDR3 reads CASVPVAAFSYEQYF. The CDR3 DNA reads TGTGCCAGCGTCCCCGTAGCGGCCTTCTCCTACGAGCAGTACTTC. The chain joins TRBV7-9 to TRBJ2-7; D is possibly TRBD2 (6 bases). V lost 8 bases to trimming and J lost 0 bases, with 17 bases between them. This CDR3 comprises 15 residues. In germline, CDR1 is SEHNR, CDR2 FQNEAQ (reference sequence).

Ten or more counts support this clonotype. The chain recombines TRBV5-1 with TRBJ2-7, with 7 bases aligning to TRBD1. Per germline, CDR1 SGHRS and CDR2 YFSETQ. The CDR3 totals 14 residues. V shed 4 bases and J 2 bases; nucleotides not matched to a gene: 6. The CDR3 sequence is CASSATGTAYEQYF. CDR3 DNA: TGCGCCAGCAGCGCGACCGGGACAGCCTACGAGCAGTACTTC.

V gene TRBV20-1 combines with J gene TRBJ2-7, with 7 nucleotides matching TRBD2. Germline V gene lookup returns CDR1 DFQATT and CDR2 SNEGSKA (reference sequence). CDR3 length: 16 amino acids. Unmatched junction bases numbered 8, after V lost 0 bases and J lost 0 bases. The CDR3 loop reads CSARDLRDYNSYEQYF. CDR3 sequence (DNA): TGCAGTGCTAGAGACCTTAGGGACTATAACTCCTACGAGCAGTACTTC.

This clonotype has only a few counts. V usage is TRBV6-2 or TRBV6-3 and J usage is TRBJ2-1; 10 bases match TRBD2. The V and J ends lost 10 bases and 10 bases, in that order; junction bases with no gene match: 13. Germline CDR1 and CDR2: MNHEY and SVGEGT. This CDR3 comprises 14 residues. The CDR3 here is CATRGPSGSKEQFF. The CDR3 DNA sequence: TGTGCCACCCGGGGGCCTAGCGGGAGTAAAGAGCAGTTCTTC.

The gene calls are TRBV12-3 or TRBV12-4 and TRBJ1-3, with 7 nucleotides matching TRBD1. This CDR3 has 17 residues. V gave up 3 bases and J gave up 2 bases; unmatched junction bases: 10. CDR3 nucleotide sequence: TGTGCCAGCAGTTTTAGACAGGGACTATCTGCTGGAAACACCATATATTTT. This sequence encodes CASSFRQGLSAGNTIYF.

This clonotype was detected ten times or more. One end of the junction does not line up with germline, which may come from a read error. The chain combines TRBV5-1 with TRBJ2-3; tentative D call: TRBD2 (6 bases). The V gene's germline CDR1 is SGHRS and CDR2 YFSETQ. The CDR3 has 12 residues. CDR3 in DNA: TGTGCCAGCAGCGGGAGCACAGATACGCAGTATTTT. It encodes CASSGSTDTQYF.

The chain joins TRBV20-1 to TRBJ2-3, with D maybe TRBD2 (5 bases). Trimming left V 5 bases short and J 3 bases short, with 9 bases between. Germline V CDR1 and CDR2: DFQATT, SNEGSKA (reference sequence). CDR3 length: 12 amino acids. For the CDR3, the DNA is TGCAGTGCTGGGCTAGCAACAGATACGCAGTATTTT. Its translation is CSAGLATDTQYF.

Regarding this clonotype: A junction boundary mismatches the germline segment, possibly from a read error. V is TRBV18 and J is TRBJ1-1; D is unresolved. Germline values: CDR1 KGHSH, CDR2 LQKENI. The CDR3 is made up of 17 amino acids. The CDR3 DNA reads as TGTGCCAGCTCCCCACACAGCGTAGGTGTCCCGGGCACTGAAGCTTTCTTT. Residues: CASSPHSVGVPGTEAFF.

This clonotype was seen only a few times. The CDR3 is CASSQEEQSSGNTIYF. Here the CDR3 DNA reads TGTGCCAGCAGCCAAGAAGAACAGAGCTCTGGAAACACCATATATTTT. The V gene is TRBV4-2, the J gene TRBJ1-3; D not certain. The CDR3 has 16 residues. Trimming pared 0 bases from V and 0 bases from J, leaving 9 bases between. The germline CDR1 and CDR2 sequences are LGHNA and YNFKEQ.

This chain links TRBV11-1 with TRBJ2-5, with D perhaps TRBD2 (6 bases). V dropped 5 bases and J dropped 5 bases, with 27 bases sitting between them. The CDR3 sequence is 18 residues long. CDR1 SGHAT and CDR2 FQDESV come from the germline V gene (reference sequence). CDR3 nucleotides: TGTGCCAGCAGCACCCGGGACGCGGCGGGGTGGGGGTCGGAGACCCAGTACTTC. As protein: CASSTRDAAGWGSETQYF.

V gene TRBV4-2 combines with J gene TRBJ1-5, with D perhaps TRBD1 (5 bases). The V end lost 3 bases, the J end lost 3 bases, and 9 bases lay between the germline ends. This CDR3 is 14 amino acids long. Germline CDR1 LGHNA, CDR2 YNFKEQ. In nucleotides, the CDR3 is TGTGCCAGCAGCCAGTGGGGGGACAATCAGCCCCAGCATTTT. Translated, it gives CASSQWGDNQPQHF.

This clonotype was observed at least ten times. V and J are TRBV12-3 or TRBV12-4 and TRBJ1-5; D remains ambiguous. CDR3 size: 13 residues. V lost 0 bases, J lost 5 bases, and 5 bases lay in between. The CDR3 sequence: CASSLAQYQPQHF. CDR3 DNA sequence: TGTGCCAGCAGTTTAGCTCAGTATCAGCCCCAGCATTTT.